The entry below describes one T cell receptor (beta chain). This sample was taken from a study of blood T cell repertoires in COVID-19. The germline V gene has CDR1 SGHNT and CDR2 YENEEA. V dropped 4 bases and J dropped 5; count of bases not matched to a gene: 10. This CDR3 has 16 amino acids. Profiling relied on immunoSEQ multiplex PCR, and the TCRdb table lists in-frame clones only, not all of them. The table has some 260,000 clones, approximately 89% seen once. Sequencing input: peripheral blood. This chain connects TRBV11-3 to TRBJ2-2, with 7 nucleotides matching TRBD2. This receptor was identified in a woman in her seventies with COVID-19, enrolled during active disease. The CDR3 DNA is TGTGCCAGCAGCTCGACCTCGACTAGCTGGACCGGGGAGCTGTTTTTT. Translated, it gives CASSSTSTSWTGELFF.